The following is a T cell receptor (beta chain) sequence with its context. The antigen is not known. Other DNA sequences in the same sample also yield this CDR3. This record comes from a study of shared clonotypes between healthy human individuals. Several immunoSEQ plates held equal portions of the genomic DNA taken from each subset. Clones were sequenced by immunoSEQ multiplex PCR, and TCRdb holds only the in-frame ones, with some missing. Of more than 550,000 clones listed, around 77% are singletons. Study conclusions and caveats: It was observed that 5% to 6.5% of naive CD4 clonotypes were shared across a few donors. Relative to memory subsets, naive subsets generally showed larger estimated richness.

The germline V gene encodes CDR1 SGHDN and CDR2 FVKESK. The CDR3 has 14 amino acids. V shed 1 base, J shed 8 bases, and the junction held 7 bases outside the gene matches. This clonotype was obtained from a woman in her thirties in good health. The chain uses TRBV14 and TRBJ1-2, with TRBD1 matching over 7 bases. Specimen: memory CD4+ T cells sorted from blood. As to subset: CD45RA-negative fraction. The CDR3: CASSQVGTGVGYTF. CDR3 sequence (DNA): TGTGCCAGCAGCCAAGTTGGTACAGGGGTCGGCTACACCTTC. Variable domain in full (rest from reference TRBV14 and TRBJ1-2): EAGVTQFPSHSVIEKGQTVTLRCDPISGHDNLYWYRRVMGKEIKFLLHFVKESKQDESGMPNNRFLAERTGGTYSTLKVQPAELEDSGVYFCASSQVGTGVGYTFGSGTRLTVV.